This T cell receptor (beta chain) was identified in a study of blood T cells in healthy people across ages. Whole-study results and caveats: PBMCs were not sorted, which prevented a conclusive comparison of naive versus antigen-experienced cells. Possibly confounding the expanded clonotype changes was the fact that donor CMV status was unknown.

Germline loops: CDR1 MNHEY, CDR2 SMNVEV (reference sequence). V was shortened by 3 bases and J by 0 bases, with 6 bases between the two germline ends. CDR3 length: 14 residues. PCR was performed a second time for about 6 to 12 cycles using a sample-barcoded 5' primer and a J-beta primer mix. From the 5' RACE reads, TCRdb called clonotypes with MiXCR, one entry per CDR3 protein. Of 780,000 or so distinct CDR3 sequences listed, 50% to 65% were seen once; the top ten hold 41%. As to this clonotype: Its antigen is unidentified.

This TCR came from a man at least 80 years old in good health. The genes are TRBV27 and TRBJ1-5; D is ambiguous. The sequenced material came from blood. The CDR3 coding sequence is TGTGCCAGCAGTTTCCGGAGTAGCAATCAGCCCCAGCATTTT. Translation gives CASSFRSSNQPQHF.